This T cell receptor beta chain emerged from a study of shared clonotypes between healthy human individuals. Study as a whole: CD8 memory received one plate per donor, CD8 naive two, CD4 memory three and CD4 naive three. Study observations and caveats: Generation probabilities were higher for clonotypes shared across all four sorted-subset donors than for unshared ones.

To note about this clone: Its cognate antigen is unknown.

CD8 cells regarded as naive lacked CD45RO, were positively chosen for CCR7, and omitted terminally differentiated effector memory CD45RA+ cells. Adults of Caucasian background living in Nashville, Tennessee made up all donors. Profiled with immunoSEQ multiplex PCR; TCRdb holds only in-frame clones, not every one. The sample shows roughly 770,000 clones, 90% to 98% of them seen only once. The V and J ends lost 3 bases and 9 bases, in that order; junction bases with no gene match: 6. The CDR3 runs to 15 residues. Germline CDR1 reads SGHRS; CDR2 reads YFSETQ. This clonotype was obtained from a young man in good health. This chain joins TRBV5-1 and TRBJ2-1, with TRBD2 matching over 13 bases. Sequencing was done on a sample of naive CD8+ T cells sorted from blood. CDR3 sequence (DNA): TGCGCCAGCAGCTCGGGACTAGCGGGATTGGTTGAGCAGTTCTTC. Protein sequence: CASSSGLAGLVEQFF.